Following are 21 T cell receptor beta chains from one sample sequenced in a study of blood T cell repertoires in COVID-19. Profiling relied on immunoSEQ multiplex PCR, and the TCRdb table lists in-frame clones only, not all of them. The table records approximately 200,000 clones, about nine tenths of them present only once. Sequenced input: PBMCs or T cells enriched from blood (not recorded which). Receptors originate from a woman aged 25 to 39 who had recovered from COVID-19.

This clone was seen a single time. The genes are TRBV28 and TRBJ1-2; the D is unclear. The CDR3 runs to 15 residues. Germline V CDR1 and CDR2: MDHEN, SYDVKM. Trimming took off 5 bases at V and 0 bases at J, with 13 bases between the two ends. CDR3 coding DNA: TGTGCCAGCAGTACATCACGGGTAGCTAACTATGGCTACACCTTC. As protein: CASSTSRVANYGYTF.

The CDR3 loop reads CASSRDRGDTEAFF. The CDR3 DNA sequence: TGTGCCAGCAGCCGCGACAGGGGAGACACTGAAGCTTTCTTT. The J gene is TRBJ1-1, the V gene TRBV11-2, with 8 bases that match TRBD1. V trimming: 5 bases; J trimming: 3 bases; junction bases outside the gene matches: 5. Per germline, CDR1 SGHAT and CDR2 FQNNGV. The CDR3 is 14 residues long.

With respect to this clone: Other DNA sequences of this sample code for an identical CDR3. This chain uses TRBV19 with TRBJ1-1; D perhaps matches TRBD1 (5 bases). CDR1 LNHDA and CDR2 SQIVND come from the germline V gene (reference sequence). Trimming stripped 0 bases from V and 5 bases from J, with 7 bases between. The CDR3 length is 13 residues. The CDR3 DNA reads TGTGCCAGTAGTATAGACGGGGGAACTGAAGCTTTCTTT. This gives the protein CASSIDGGTEAFF.

This clone was picked up many times. V is TRBV6-4 and J is TRBJ1-5; 12 bases map to TRBD1. The CDR3 runs 16 residues. Germline V gene lookup returns CDR1 MRHNA and CDR2 SNTAGT. Losses at the gene ends were 3 bases for V and 6 bases for J; bases not matched to a gene: 6. CDR3 region: CASSERGTGGSQPQHF. DNA for the CDR3: TGTGCCAGCAGTGAACGGGGGACAGGGGGCTCTCAGCCCCAGCATTTT.

The gene calls are TRBV5-1 and TRBJ1-1; D might be TRBD1 (6 bases). The CDR3 extends over 15 amino acids. Trimming left V 1 base short and J 1 base short, with 11 bases between. CDR1 and CDR2 (germline): SGHRS, YFSETQ. The DNA for the CDR3 is TGCGCCAGCAGCTTGAGCGGGGGCTGGAACACTGAAGCTTTCTTT. Its protein product is CASSLSGGWNTEAFF.

The CDR3 spells CASSLRGQGDVTEAFF. In DNA, the CDR3 is TGTGCCAGCAGCCTACGAGGACAGGGTGATGTCACTGAAGCTTTCTTT. The chain couples TRBV7-8 to TRBJ1-1; 8 positions agree with TRBD1. Germline assignment: CDR1 SGHVS and CDR2 FQNEAQ. The length of the CDR3 is 16 residues. V trimming: 5 bases; J trimming: 4 bases; junction bases outside the gene matches: 12.

Only one count was recorded for this clone. CDR3 nucleotide sequence: TGTGCCAGCAGTTACGGAGGAAATGAGCAGTTCTTC. Its protein product is CASSYGGNEQFF. The gene calls are TRBV6-2 or TRBV6-3 and TRBJ2-1, with D possibly being TRBD2 (5 bases). Germline V lookup: CDR1 MNHEY, CDR2 SVGEGT. CDR3 length: 12 residues. V gave up 2 bases and J gave up 7 bases, with 6 bases separating them.

This clone was seen once. The chain recombines TRBV5-4 with TRBJ1-4; 8 bases align to TRBD1. The germline gives CDR1 SGHNT, CDR2 YYREEE (reference sequence). The ends lost 4 bases at V and 4 bases at J; junction bases unmatched: 9. The length of the CDR3 is 16 residues. The CDR3 is CASSAGTGGINEKLFF. DNA of the CDR3: TGTGCCAGCAGCGCCGGGACAGGAGGTATTAATGAAAAACTGTTTTTT.

The chain combines TRBV9 with TRBJ2-3, with 11 nucleotides matching TRBD2. Per the germline V gene, CDR1 is SGDLS and CDR2 is YYNGEE. This CDR3 spans 16 amino acids. Trimming took 4 bases from V and 0 from J; bases not matched to a gene: 4. CDR3 DNA: TGTGCCAGCAGCTTACGGACTAGCGGGAGCACAGATACGCAGTATTTT. Amino acid sequence: CASSLRTSGSTDTQYF.

The chain links TRBV24-1 to TRBJ2-2; weak D call: TRBD2 (6 bases). CDR3 length: 17 amino acids. The germline V gene encodes CDR1 KGHDR and CDR2 SFDVKD. Trimming shortened V by 3 bases and J by 6 bases, and 19 bases separated the two germline ends. The CDR3 spells CATSDAGPGIVAGELFF. CDR3 in DNA: TGTGCCACCAGTGATGCGGGACCGGGGATTGTGGCCGGGGAGCTGTTTTTT.

This rearrangement joins TRBV7-6 to TRBJ2-7, with D possibly matching TRBD1 (5 bases). Trimming stripped 2 bases from V and 4 bases from J, with 12 bases between. This CDR3 comprises 14 residues. Looked up from germline, CDR1 is SGHVS and CDR2 is FNYEAQ. The DNA for the CDR3 is TGTGCCAGCAGCTTAATTCCAGGGCATTACGAGCAGTACTTC. Translated, it gives CASSLIPGHYEQYF.

The chain carries TRBV2 and TRBJ1-6, with 9 bases fitting TRBD1. Germline lookup yields CDR1 SNHLY and CDR2 FYNNEI. Losses at the gene ends were 6 bases for V and 5 bases for J; bases not matched to a gene: 5. The CDR3 contains 15 residues. CDR3 nucleotides: TGTGCCAGCAGGACAGGGGGAAGTAATAATTCACCCCTCCACTTT. Its translation: CASRTGGSNNSPLHF.

The rearrangement links TRBV2 to TRBJ1-2; D possibly corresponds to TRBD1 (6 bases). The V gene lost 1 base and the J gene lost 3 bases, with 15 bases spanning the gap. CDR1 and CDR2 from the germline V gene are SNHLY and FYNNEI. The CDR3 spans 16 residues. The CDR3 DNA reads as TGTGCCAGCAGTGAAGTACAGGGTGGGCGCGACTATGGCTACACCTTC. It codes for CASSEVQGGRDYGYTF. Complete variable domain (other parts from reference TRBV2 and TRBJ1-2): EPEVTQTPSHQVTQMGQEVILRCVPISNHLYFYWYRQILGQKVEFLVSFYNNEISEKSEIFDDQFSVERPDGSNFTLKIRSTKLEDSAMYFCASSEVQGGRDYGYTFGSGTRLTVV.

V gene TRBV2 combines with J gene TRBJ1-5; D not certain. V was pared by 4 bases and J by 0 bases, with 7 bases between. Germline CDR1 and CDR2: SNHLY and FYNNEI. The CDR3 has 14 amino acids. The CDR3: CASSVAYSNQPQHF. The CDR3 DNA sequence: TGTGCCAGCAGTGTCGCGTATAGCAATCAGCCCCAGCATTTT.

This chain joins TRBV6-5 and TRBJ1-1, with TRBD1 matching 10 bases. In germline, CDR1 is MNHEY, CDR2 SVGAGI. V lost 10 bases, J lost 0 bases, and 5 bases stayed unmatched. The CDR3 contains 14 residues. CDR3 coding DNA: TGTGCCACCAGCGACAGGGGGCTGAACACTGAAGCTTTCTTT. Amino acids: CATSDRGLNTEAFF.

This clone appeared a few times. The chain uses TRBV18 and TRBJ1-4; 9 bases map to TRBD1. Germline V gene data show CDR1 as KGHSH and CDR2 as LQKENI. The CDR3 is 15 amino acids. Trimming at V came to 3 bases and at J to 8 bases, leaving 7 bases not matched to a gene. In nucleotides, the CDR3 is TGTGCCAGCTCACCCACCGGGACAGGGTCAGAAAAACTGTTTTTT. Encoded protein: CASSPTGTGSEKLFF. Complete variable domain (other parts from reference TRBV18 and TRBJ1-4): NAGVMQNPRHLVRRRGQEARLRCSPMKGHSHVYWYRQLPEEGLKFMVYLQKENIIDESGMPKERFSAEFPKEGPSILRIQQVVRGDSAAYFCASSPTGTGSEKLFFGSGTQLSVL.

V gene TRBV5-1 combines with J gene TRBJ2-3; possible D gene TRBD2, 6 bases. The germline V gene encodes CDR1 SGHRS and CDR2 YFSETQ. V was clipped by 2 bases and J by 1 base, with 11 bases between them. This CDR3 is built from 15 residues. In DNA form, the CDR3 reads TGCGCCAGCAGCTTATCAACGGGGGGCACAGATACGCAGTATTTT. Translation gives CASSLSTGGTDTQYF.

The table lists this clone with a few counts. V and J are TRBV27 and TRBJ1-5; no clear D gene. Trimming took 2 bases from V and 5 from J, leaving 13 bases between them. This CDR3 comprises 15 residues. CDR1 and CDR2 (germline): MNHEY, SMNVEV (reference sequence). The CDR3 nucleotides are TGTGCCAGCAGTTTAGGGCCGGGGAGGGATCAGCCCCAGCATTTT. As protein: CASSLGPGRDQPQHF.

The J gene is TRBJ2-3, the V gene TRBV9, with D possibly TRBD2 on 6 matching bases. There are 16 residues in the CDR3. In germline, CDR1 is SGDLS, CDR2 YYNGEE. The V end was cut by 4 bases, the J end by 2 bases, with 17 bases between. The CDR3, as DNA: TGTGCCAGCAGCCCGTCTCTTAGCGGCTACACAGATACGCAGTATTTT. It specifies CASSPSLSGYTDTQYF.

This clone was observed once. V gene TRBV4-3 combines with J gene TRBJ1-5; D is unclear. Germline CDR1 LGHNA, CDR2 YSLEER. The V end lost 2 bases, the J end lost 0 bases, and 8 bases lay between the germline ends. This CDR3 region has 15 residues. CDR3 amino acids: CASSQRVDSNQPQHF. The CDR3 DNA sequence: TGCGCCAGCAGCCAACGAGTCGATAGCAATCAGCCCCAGCATTTT.

V and J are TRBV18 and TRBJ2-3, with 7 positions matching TRBD2. The CDR3 totals 16 residues. Trimming took 2 bases from V and 6 from J; bases not matched to a gene: 11. Germline CDR1 KGHSH, CDR2 LQKENI. The CDR3 sequence: CASSPKRGLDWDTQYF. As DNA, the CDR3 is TGTGCCAGCTCACCAAAAAGAGGACTAGATTGGGATACGCAGTATTTT.